A selection of T cell receptor beta chains follows, all from one sample in a study of CD8 T cells in ankylosing spondylitis. MiXCR, applied by TCRdb to the 5' RACE reads, yields one record per CDR3 protein. The table shows 500,000 or so distinct CDR3 sequences, with roughly 5.2% occurring only once. The source material was blood, either unsorted or a sorted T cell fraction (not recorded which). The receptors were gathered from a male donor with ankylosing spondylitis. CDR3s include the opening cysteine and the closing phenylalanine or tryptophan. Fields, in order: V gene, D gene, clone size, J gene, CDR3 protein, CDR3 DNA. A D gene is named only where the DNA matches it firmly. Size is omitted from some rows. Given values are once, few, many or a class for expanded clones.

v_gene: TRBV6-2/TRBV6-3; d_gene: .; abundance: few; j_gene: TRBJ2-6; CDR3aa: CASQIYSGANVLTF; CDR3nt: TGTGCCAGCCAGATATACTCTGGGGCCAACGTCCTGACTTTC
v_gene: TRBV5-6; d_gene: .; abundance: many; j_gene: TRBJ2-1; CDR3aa: CASSLGPSEIGEQFF; CDR3nt: TGTGCCAGCAGCTTGGGCCCATCTGAGATCGGTGAGCAGTTCTTC
v_gene: TRBV6-5; d_gene: TRBD1; abundance: few; j_gene: TRBJ1-2; CDR3aa: CASSYSRDRGFDGYTF; CDR3nt: TGTGCCAGCAGTTACTCTCGGGACAGGGGTTTTGATGGCTACACCTTC
v_gene: TRBV27; d_gene: .; abundance: many; j_gene: TRBJ1-1; CDR3aa: CASRGLQNTEAFF; CDR3nt: TGTGCCAGCAGGGGACTGCAGAACACTGAAGCTTTCTTT
v_gene: TRBV7-2; d_gene: .; abundance: .; j_gene: TRBJ2-6; CDR3aa: CASSFRPPSSGANVLTF; CDR3nt: TGTGCCAGCAGCTTTCGACCCCCGAGCTCTGGGGCCAACGTCCTGACTTTC
v_gene: TRBV27; d_gene: TRBD1; abundance: many; j_gene: TRBJ1-6; CDR3aa: CASSPGTVSYNSPLHF; CDR3nt: TGTGCCAGCTCGCCCGGGACAGTGTCCTATAATTCACCCCTCCACTTT
v_gene: TRBV19; d_gene: TRBD1; abundance: .; j_gene: TRBJ1-6; CDR3aa: CATKDRGGSPLHF; CDR3nt: TGTGCCACCAAGGACAGGGGAGGGTCACCCCTCCACTTT
v_gene: TRBV9; d_gene: .; abundance: few; j_gene: TRBJ2-6; CDR3aa: CASSVAGSGANVLTF; CDR3nt: TGTGCCAGCAGCGTAGCCGGCTCTGGGGCCAACGTCCTGACTTTC
v_gene: TRBV9; d_gene: .; abundance: many; j_gene: TRBJ1-6; CDR3aa: CASSMGPQGNSPLHF; CDR3nt: TGTGCCAGCAGCATGGGACCGCAGGGGAATTCACCCCTCCACTTT
v_gene: TRBV7-9; d_gene: .; abundance: few; j_gene: TRBJ2-1; CDR3aa: CASSLEKGGPHNEQFF; CDR3nt: TGTGCCAGCAGCTTAGAGAAGGGGGGGCCCCACAATGAGCAGTTCTTC
v_gene: TRBV9; d_gene: .; abundance: .; j_gene: TRBJ2-3; CDR3aa: CASSVGDRAGDTQYF; CDR3nt: TGTGCCAGCAGCGTAGGGGACAGAGCGGGAGATACGCAGTATTTT
v_gene: TRBV6-6; d_gene: TRBD1; abundance: many; j_gene: TRBJ1-2; CDR3aa: CASSRQGARAYTF; CDR3nt: TGTGCCAGCAGTCGACAGGGGGCGCGAGCCTACACCTTC
v_gene: TRBV6-1; d_gene: .; abundance: many; j_gene: TRBJ2-7; CDR3aa: CASNWGSYEQYF; CDR3nt: TGTGCCAGCAATTGGGGTTCCTACGAGCAGTACTTC
v_gene: TRBV5-1; d_gene: TRBD1; abundance: .; j_gene: TRBJ2-1; CDR3aa: CASSATGFLYNEQFF; CDR3nt: TGCGCCAGCAGCGCGACAGGGTTCCTCTACAATGAGCAGTTCTTC
v_gene: TRBV10-3; d_gene: TRBD2; abundance: many; j_gene: TRBJ2-1; CDR3aa: CAISAELAGLNEQFF; CDR3nt: TGTGCCATCAGCGCTGAACTAGCGGGACTCAATGAGCAGTTCTTC
v_gene: TRBV29-1; d_gene: .; abundance: many; j_gene: TRBJ2-7; CDR3aa: CSVGTGIDPEQYF; CDR3nt: TGCAGCGTAGGGACGGGAATTGATCCCGAGCAGTACTTC
v_gene: TRBV5-4; d_gene: .; abundance: many; j_gene: TRBJ2-3; CDR3aa: CASSWDPRKVYTQYF; CDR3nt: TGTGCCAGCAGCTGGGACCCCCGTAAAGTGTATACGCAGTATTTT